Below, 26 T cell receptor beta chains from the same sample are listed, as sequenced in a study of T-cell memory formation after mild COVID-19. TCRdb re-derived calls from the 5' RACE reads in MiXCR, one entry per CDR3 protein. The sample lists about 320,000 distinct CDR3 sequences, around 15% seen once, with roughly 23% in the top ten. The sequencing input was PBMCs or a T cell subset sorted from them (not recorded which). Receptors were obtained from a man aged 18 to 30 who had mild COVID-19 (a few samples of this study predate the infection). Cell type and time point are not known.

V gene TRBV7-8 combines with J gene TRBJ2-2; the D gene is possibly TRBD2 (6 bases). V was shortened by 5 bases and J by 5 bases, with 12 bases between the two germline ends. The CDR3 has 14 residues. CDR1 and CDR2 from the germline V gene are SGHVS and FQNEAQ. The CDR3 DNA sequence: TGTGCCAGCAGCCAGGGAGGCCAGACCGGGGAGCTGTTTTTT. This codes for CASSQGGQTGELFF. The full variable domain, completed using reference TRBV7-8 and TRBJ2-2, is GAGVSQSPRYKVAKRGQDVALRCDPISGHVSLFWYQQALGQGPEFLTYFQNEAQLDKSGLPSDRFFAERPEGSVSTLKIQRTQQEDSAVYLCASSQGGQTGELFFGEGSRLTVL.

Here the CDR3 DNA reads TGTGCCAGCAGTCTAACCTACAGGCGGAGGGAGCAAGAGACCCAGTACTTC. Translated, it gives CASSLTYRRREQETQYF. The rearrangement links TRBV27 to TRBJ2-5, with D possibly matching TRBD2 (6 bases). Trimming took off 5 bases at V and 2 bases at J, with 21 bases between the two ends. Germline V lookup: CDR1 MNHEY, CDR2 SMNVEV (reference sequence). The CDR3 extends over 17 amino acids.

V gene TRBV20-1 combines with J gene TRBJ2-3; D may be TRBD2 (5 bases). CDR1 DFQATT and CDR2 SNEGSKA come from the germline V gene (reference sequence). V shed 6 bases and J shed 4 bases, with 11 bases lying between them. The CDR3 covers 12 residues. CDR3: CSAQWRADTQYF. The DNA for the CDR3 is TGCAGTGCCCAGTGGCGGGCAGATACGCAGTATTTT.

There are many counts of this clonotype. The CDR3 region has the DNA TGCAGTGCTAGAGATGCCGTAGGGACCGGGGAGCTGTTTTTT. Encoded protein: CSARDAVGTGELFF. The rearrangement joins TRBV20-1 to TRBJ2-2, with D unclear. This CDR3 is 14 amino acids long. Deletions cut 0 bases from V and 5 bases from J, with 10 bases between. CDR1 and CDR2 (germline): DFQATT, SNEGSKA (reference sequence).

This clonotype appeared a few times. The J gene is TRBJ2-6, the V gene TRBV6-1; D not resolved. Germline CDR1 reads MNHNS; CDR2 reads SASEGT. The CDR3 length is 14 residues. V dropped 2 bases and J dropped 2 bases, with 4 bases sitting between them. The CDR3 here is CASSELAGANVLTF. CDR3 coding DNA: TGTGCCAGCAGTGAACTAGCTGGGGCCAACGTCCTGACTTTC.

The sample holds a few counts of this clonotype. The CDR3 region has the DNA TGTGCCAGCAGCTTAGCAGGTGGGGTGACCCAGTACTTC. Its translation is CASSLAGGVTQYF. The V and J genes are TRBV7-8 and TRBJ2-5; D call uncertain. Germline V CDR1 and CDR2: SGHVS, FQNEAQ. The CDR3 has 13 residues. Trimming took 0 bases from V and 7 from J, leaving 9 bases between them.

The chain joins TRBV20-1 to TRBJ1-1; TRBD1 is a possible D gene (5 bases). From germline, CDR1 is DFQATT and CDR2 SNEGSKA (reference sequence). The V gene lost 0 bases and the J gene lost 5 bases, with 13 bases spanning the gap. The CDR3 covers 14 residues. CDR3 sequence reads: CSARDWRGPTEAFF. The CDR3 coding sequence is TGCAGTGCTAGAGATTGGCGGGGCCCTACTGAAGCTTTCTTT.

Only a few counts were recorded for this clonotype. V is TRBV4-3 and J is TRBJ1-4; TRBD1 might be the D (5 bases). The CDR3 length is 16 residues. Germline V lookup: CDR1 LGHNA, CDR2 YSLEER. Trimming removed 3 bases from V and 7 bases from J, with 18 bases in between. CDR3 coding DNA: TGCGCCAGCAGCCATCATTCCGTTAGCCAGGGTGAAAAACTGTTTTTT. Translated: CASSHHSVSQGEKLFF.

The chain has TRBV7-8 and TRBJ2-3, with 12 bases identical to TRBD1. Germline-derived CDR1 and CDR2 are SGHVS and FQNEAQ. The CDR3 has 17 residues. J lost 4 bases, V lost 4 bases, and 9 bases had no gene match. The CDR3 reads CASSSPGQGALADTQYF. The CDR3 nucleotides read TGTGCCAGCAGCTCCCCGGGACAGGGGGCGCTGGCAGATACGCAGTATTTT.

The table lists this clonotype with a few counts. This chain uses TRBV29-1 with TRBJ2-1; 12 positions agree with TRBD2. J gave up 10 bases and V 4 bases, and 14 bases lay outside the gene matches. The V gene's germline CDR1 is SQVTM and CDR2 ANQGSEA. The CDR3 length is 16 residues. CDR3 nucleotides: TGCAGCGTTGGACCCCGACTAGCGGGGGAGACGAGGGAGCAGTTCTTC. Its translation: CSVGPRLAGETREQFF.

The chain couples TRBV9 to TRBJ2-3, with a possible D match to TRBD1 (5 bases). The CDR3 has 14 residues. Germline V gives CDR1 SGDLS, CDR2 YYNGEE. The V end was cut by 0 bases, the J end by 4 bases, with 9 bases between. In DNA form, the CDR3 reads TGTGCCAGCAGCGTAGCAGGGAATCCAGATACGCAGTATTTT. Its translation: CASSVAGNPDTQYF.

CDR3 sequence: CALEGADDVREQYF. DNA of the CDR3: TGTGCCTTGGAGGGGGCAGATGACGTTCGAGAGCAGTACTTC. This rearrangement joins TRBV7-9 to TRBJ2-7; D possibly corresponds to TRBD1 (7 bases). CDR1 SEHNR and CDR2 FQNEAQ come from the germline V gene (reference sequence). V lost 11 bases and J 7 bases, leaving 24 bases between the germline ends. The CDR3 runs to 14 residues.

This clonotype occurred many times. The chain has TRBV7-2 and TRBJ2-3; maybe TRBD1 (5 bases). Trimming took 5 bases from V and 0 from J, leaving 15 bases between them. In germline, CDR1 is SGHTA, CDR2 FQGNSA. The length of the CDR3 is 16 residues. CDR3 DNA sequence: TGTGCCAGCAGCCGAATAACAGGTTCTAGCACAGATACGCAGTATTTT. Protein product: CASSRITGSSTDTQYF.

This clonotype showed up just a few times. The chain links TRBV10-3 to TRBJ2-5; no definite D call. The CDR3 length is 13 residues. CDR1 is ENHRY, CDR2 SYGVKD, per germline. The V end lost 4 bases, the J end lost 5 bases, and 11 bases lay between the germline ends. The CDR3 sequence: CAISGRMGETQYF. The CDR3 nucleotides read TGTGCCATCAGTGGTAGGATGGGGGAGACCCAGTACTTC.

This clonotype was seen many times. V and J are TRBV7-2 and TRBJ2-1; maybe TRBD2 (5 bases). The CDR3 contains 13 residues. Deletions cut 4 bases from V and 7 bases from J, with 11 bases between. Germline-derived CDR1 and CDR2 are SGHTA and FQGNSA. CDR3 DNA: TGTGCCAGCAGCTCCTCTAGCTGGAATGAGCAGTTCTTC. It translates to CASSSSSWNEQFF.

The chain links TRBV7-2 to TRBJ2-2; 11 positions agree with TRBD2. The germline gives CDR1 SGHTA, CDR2 FQGNSA. This CDR3 is built from 14 residues. Trimming took 5 bases from V and 6 from J; bases not matched to a gene: 2. The CDR3 coding sequence is TGTGCCAGCAGCCTACTAGCGGGGGCCGGGGAGCTGTTTTTT. Protein: CASSLLAGAGELFF.

The V call is TRBV18, the J call TRBJ2-7; no firm D call. The CDR3 is made up of 13 amino acids. Germline loops: CDR1 KGHSH, CDR2 LQKENI. V lost 2 bases and J lost 5, with 10 bases in between. This CDR3 is CASSPLGAHEQYF. CDR3 nucleotide sequence: TGTGCCAGCTCACCATTGGGTGCCCACGAGCAGTACTTC.

The rearrangement joins TRBV12-5 to TRBJ2-2; unclear D gene. CDR1 is LGHNT, CDR2 FRNRAP, per germline. This CDR3 region has 12 residues. The V end lost 6 bases, the J end lost 1 base, and 3 bases lay between the germline ends. The CDR3 reads CASGKNTGELFF. CDR3 bases: TGTGCTAGTGGAAAGAACACCGGGGAGCTGTTTTTT.

Ten or more counts support this clonotype. The CDR3 reads CSATRRLAGDQETQYF. CDR3 coding DNA: TGCAGTGCCACCCGTCGACTAGCGGGGGACCAAGAGACCCAGTACTTC. The chain carries TRBV20-1 and TRBJ2-5, with 12 bases lining up with TRBD2. V gave up 6 bases and J gave up 0 bases; unmatched junction bases: 8. CDR1 and CDR2 (germline): DFQATT, SNEGSKA (reference sequence). This CDR3 is 16 amino acids long.

This clonotype was observed a few times. This chain uses TRBV5-1 with TRBJ1-1; 7 bases are a match to TRBD1. Trimming at V came to 7 bases and at J to 1 base, leaving 7 bases not matched to a gene. Germline CDR1 is SGHRS and CDR2 is YFSETQ. CDR3 length: 14 amino acids. The CDR3 loop reads CASGETGTNTEAFF. The CDR3 nucleotides are TGCGCCAGCGGCGAGACAGGGACGAACACTGAAGCTTTCTTT.

This clonotype has just a few counts. This chain uses TRBV6-2 or TRBV6-3 with TRBJ1-5; D might be TRBD1 (5 bases). Germline V gene data show CDR1 as MNHEY and CDR2 as SVGEGT. The V and J ends lost 1 base and 7 bases respectively, with 14 bases between them. This CDR3 is built from 15 residues. CDR3 region: CASSYWGRVDQPQHF. In nucleotides, the CDR3 is TGTGCCAGCAGTTACTGGGGCAGGGTGGACCAGCCCCAGCATTTT.

The V and J genes are TRBV6-1 and TRBJ2-1, with 7 bases identical to TRBD2. V shed 1 base, J shed 10 bases, and the junction held 4 bases outside the gene matches. The germline V gene encodes CDR1 MNHNS and CDR2 SASEGT. The CDR3 extends over 13 amino acids. The DNA for the CDR3 is TGTGCCAGCAGTGAAGGAGGGAGGGACGAGCAGTTCTTC. It encodes CASSEGGRDEQFF.

In its sample, this clonotype was seen a few times. The chain is built from TRBV10-3 and TRBJ2-1; 11 positions match TRBD2. V trimming: 10 bases; J trimming: 7 bases; junction bases outside the gene matches: 12. Germline V CDR1 and CDR2: ENHRY, SYGVKD. The CDR3 loop spans 15 amino acids. CDR3 nucleotide sequence: TGTGCCAGCGGGCTGACTAGCGGGGCTTGGAATGAGCAGTTCTTC. This translates into CASGLTSGAWNEQFF.

This clonotype occurred a few times. This chain connects TRBV5-1 to TRBJ2-5; 8 nucleotides agree with TRBD1. V trimming: 5 bases; J trimming: 5 bases; junction bases outside the gene matches: 8. Germline-derived CDR1 and CDR2 are SGHRS and YFSETQ. There are 14 residues in the CDR3. The CDR3 spells CASRTQGAYETQYF. CDR3 DNA sequence: TGCGCCAGCAGGACTCAGGGGGCATACGAGACCCAGTACTTC.

A few counts support this clonotype. The chain combines TRBV6-5 with TRBJ2-6; 7 bases match TRBD1. The CDR3 consists of 19 residues. Germline loops: CDR1 MNHEY, CDR2 SVGAGI. The V and J ends lost 5 bases and 1 base, in that order; junction bases with no gene match: 14. CDR3 in amino acids: CASSRTPGQLPSGANVLTF. As DNA, the CDR3 is TGTGCCAGCAGTCGAACCCCGGGACAGCTACCTTCTGGGGCCAACGTCCTGACTTTC.

This clonotype was counted a few times. A much larger clone differs from this one at a single base, so this may be a read error. The CDR3: CSAPTGSSTEVFF. As DNA, the CDR3 is TGCAGTGCCCCAACAGGGTCATCTACTGAAGTTTTCTTT. The gene calls are TRBV20-1 and TRBJ1-1; a possible D gene is TRBD1 (6 bases). In germline, CDR1 is DFQATT, CDR2 SNEGSKA (reference sequence). CDR3 length equals 13 residues.